One sample yielded the 27 T cell receptor beta chains listed below, sequenced in a study of control samples from healthy donors and cancer patients. This table comes from immunoSEQ multiplex PCR, and its TCRdb copy is limited to in-frame clones, with some not included. In the table there are around 93,000 clones, around 88% of which are singletons. The specimen was blood. These TCRs come from a man aged 25-45 years in good health.

The V gene is TRBV5-1, the J gene TRBJ1-1; D is perhaps TRBD1 (6 bases). There are 15 residues in the CDR3. Germline values: CDR1 SGHRS, CDR2 YFSETQ. V was clipped by 4 bases and J by 1 base, with 14 bases between them. The CDR3 region is CASSPTGSANTEAFF. The CDR3 bases are TGCGCCAGCAGCCCAACAGGGTCGGCGAACACTGAAGCTTTCTTT.

This clone was seen once. The chain combines TRBV23-1 with TRBJ1-3; 7 bases match TRBD1. TRBV23-1 is an open reading frame whose function is uncertain. Trimming at V came to 5 bases and at J to 0 bases, leaving 4 bases not matched to a gene. This CDR3 is 15 amino acids long. This chain's CDR3 is CASSTRGSSGNTIYF. Written as DNA, the CDR3 is TGCGCCAGCAGTACCAGGGGGAGCTCTGGAAACACCATATATTTT.

This clone was recorded only once. The chain carries TRBV28 and TRBJ1-1, with D perhaps TRBD1 (5 bases). This CDR3 contains 16 residues. In germline, CDR1 is MDHEN, CDR2 SYDVKM. The V gene lost 6 bases and the J gene lost 11 bases, with 28 bases spanning the gap. For the CDR3, the DNA is TGTGCCAGCAGCTCCACTTCCCCAACAAATGGGGGGTTTGCTTTCTTT. Encoded protein: CASSSTSPTNGGFAFF.

V gene TRBV10-3 combines with J gene TRBJ2-3; 9 nucleotides agree with TRBD2. Germline V gene sequence: CDR1 ENHRY, CDR2 SYGVKD. The CDR3 contains 15 residues. V dropped 6 bases and J dropped 1; count of bases not matched to a gene: 5. In DNA, the CDR3 is TGTGCCATCAGCCTTAGCGGGAGAGGCACAGATACGCAGTATTTT. Protein: CAISLSGRGTDTQYF.

This chain links TRBV29-1 with TRBJ2-1, with 14 bases matching TRBD2. V gave up 7 bases and J gave up 7 bases; unmatched junction bases: 6. The CDR3 covers 14 residues. The germline gives CDR1 SQVTM, CDR2 ANQGSEA. The CDR3 spells CSAGTSGRTNEQFF. The CDR3 coding sequence is TGCAGCGCGGGGACTAGCGGGAGAACGAATGAGCAGTTCTTC.

This chain connects TRBV29-1 to TRBJ2-1; maybe TRBD1 (5 bases). The CDR3 is made up of 15 amino acids. Germline-derived CDR1 and CDR2 are SQVTM and ANQGSEA. With 1 base removed from V and 8 bases from J, the gap between germline ends came to 18 bases. CDR3 nucleotide sequence: TGCAGCGTTGAAGGGGGTGACAGATTAGGTTATGAGCAGTTCTTC. Amino acids: CSVEGGDRLGYEQFF.

There are a few counts of this clone. The chain links TRBV18 to TRBJ1-2; D gene unclear. This CDR3 is 14 amino acids long. The ends were cut back, 3 bases at V and 4 bases at J, with 12 bases in the middle. The germline V gene encodes CDR1 KGHSH and CDR2 LQKENI. CDR3 sequence: CASSPREESYGYTF. The CDR3 region has the DNA TGTGCCAGCTCACCGCGCGAGGAATCCTATGGCTACACCTTC.

The CDR3 region is CSARQGARGNTIYF. The CDR3 DNA follows: TGCAGCGCCCGACAGGGGGCGCGGGGAAACACCATATATTTT. The V call is TRBV29-1, the J call TRBJ1-3; 10 bases are shared with TRBD1. The V and J ends lost 7 bases and 4 bases, in that order; junction bases with no gene match: 7. This CDR3 has 14 amino acids. Germline assignment: CDR1 SQVTM and CDR2 ANQGSEA.

The rearrangement links TRBV7-9 to TRBJ1-4, with 9 bases fitting TRBD1. V dropped 5 bases and J dropped 5; count of bases not matched to a gene: 6. The CDR3 length is 15 residues. Germline loops: CDR1 SEHNR, CDR2 FQNEAQ (reference sequence). CDR3 nucleotides: TGTGCCAGCAGCATAGGGACAGGGATAAATGAAAAACTGTTTTTT. It is translated as CASSIGTGINEKLFF.

This clone has only one observation. This rearrangement joins TRBV6-1 to TRBJ2-1, with a weak D call TRBD2 (6 bases). The V gene's germline CDR1 is MNHNS and CDR2 SASEGT. The CDR3 sequence is 16 residues long. Trimming took off 4 bases at V and 3 bases at J, with 16 bases between the two ends. The CDR3 loop is CASSGPRAGLYNEQFF. The CDR3 region has the DNA TGTGCCAGCAGTGGCCCCCGTGCGGGACTCTACAATGAGCAGTTCTTC.

This sequence joins TRBV19 and TRBJ1-1, with 8 bases aligning to TRBD1. The trim removed 6 bases at V and 0 bases at J, leaving 3 bases unmatched. The CDR3 length is 14 residues. Germline V gene lookup returns CDR1 LNHDA and CDR2 SQIVND (reference sequence). CDR3 sequence reads: CASRRGQVNTEAFF. The DNA for the CDR3 is TGTGCCAGTAGGAGGGGACAGGTGAACACTGAAGCTTTCTTT.

This clone was seen just once. The genes are TRBV4-3 and TRBJ2-3; 9 bases align to TRBD2. In germline, CDR1 is LGHNA, CDR2 YSLEER. The trim removed 0 bases at V and 1 base at J, leaving 2 bases unmatched. The CDR3 covers 16 residues. CDR3 sequence (DNA): TGCGCCAGCAGCCAAGATAGGACTAGCGGCACAGATACGCAGTATTTT. It codes for CASSQDRTSGTDTQYF.

The rearrangement links TRBV18 to TRBJ2-1; TRBD2 matches 13 bases. The V gene's germline CDR1 is KGHSH and CDR2 LQKENI. After removal of 6 bases from V and 7 bases from J, the junction contained 6 bases not matched to a gene. The CDR3 spans 15 residues. CDR3 sequence reads: CASSPGTSGKNEQFF. The CDR3 DNA sequence: TGTGCCAGCTCGCCTGGGACTAGCGGGAAAAATGAGCAGTTCTTC.

This chain joins TRBV5-4 and TRBJ2-3; 7 bases align to TRBD2. The CDR3 covers 15 residues. The junction had 7 bases not matched to a gene; V was cut back by 3 bases and J by 3 bases. From germline, CDR1 is SGHNT and CDR2 YYREEE (reference sequence). The CDR3 is CASSSWGGGTDTQYF. The CDR3, as DNA: TGTGCCAGCAGCTCGTGGGGGGGAGGGACAGATACGCAGTATTTT.

V and J are TRBV4-3 and TRBJ2-3; D unclear. The V end lost 0 bases, the J end lost 9 bases, and 10 bases lay between the germline ends. CDR1 LGHNA and CDR2 YSLEER come from the germline V gene. The CDR3 spans 13 residues. Here the CDR3 DNA reads TGCGCCAGCAGCCAAGATCGAGTAGCAACGCAGTATTTT. Protein sequence: CASSQDRVATQYF.

CDR3 sequence reads: CASSGTHDAYEQYF. The CDR3 nucleotides are TGTGCCAGCAGCGGGACTCACGACGCCTACGAGCAGTACTTC. The chain is built from TRBV2 and TRBJ2-7; TRBD2 might be the D (6 bases). V lost 6 bases and J 2 bases, leaving 14 bases between the germline ends. Germline V gives CDR1 SNHLY, CDR2 FYNNEI. The CDR3 spans 14 residues. The full variable domain, with the rest looked up from reference TRBV2 and TRBJ2-7, is EPEVTQTPSHQVTQMGQEVILRCVPISNHLYFYWYRQILGQKVEFLVSFYNNEISEKSEIFDDQFSVERPDGSNFTLKIRSTKLEDSAMYFCASSGTHDAYEQYFGPGTRLTVT.

The J gene is TRBJ1-2, the V gene TRBV7-9, with D possibly TRBD1 on 5 matching bases. CDR1 SEHNR and CDR2 FQNEAQ come from the germline V gene (reference sequence). CDR3 length equals 14 residues. Trimming cost V 0 bases and J 4 bases, with 9 bases left between them. Here the CDR3 reads CASSLAGPTYGYTF. CDR3 in DNA: TGTGCCAGCAGCTTAGCGGGACCTACCTATGGCTACACCTTC.

In this sample, this clone turned up once. The chain carries TRBV28 and TRBJ2-5; TRBD1 aligns across 10 bases. The CDR3 runs 15 residues. CDR1 is MDHEN and CDR2 is SYDVKM in the germline V gene. Germline trimming cut 3 bases from V and 3 bases from J; bases unmatched to any gene: 4. In DNA form, the CDR3 reads TGTGCCAGCAGTTTCGCCGGGACAGGGGAAGAGACCCAGTACTTC. Translating it yields CASSFAGTGEETQYF. The variable domain in full, completed from reference TRBV28 and TRBJ2-5, reads DVKVTQSSRYLVKRTGEKVFLECVQDMDHENMFWYRQDPGLGLRLIYFSYDVKMKEKGDIPEGYSVSREKKERFSLILESASTNQTSMYLCASSFAGTGEETQYFGPGTRLLVL.

V and J are TRBV10-3 and TRBJ1-1; no clear D gene. Trimming removed 7 bases at V and 4 bases at J, with 16 bases between. The germline gives CDR1 ENHRY, CDR2 SYGVKD. The CDR3 has 14 amino acids. The CDR3 reads CAINPGRVGTEAFF. DNA of the CDR3: TGTGCCATCAATCCCGGACGGGTTGGCACTGAAGCTTTCTTT.

V gene TRBV11-1 combines with J gene TRBJ1-1; D call uncertain. The germline CDR1 and CDR2 sequences are SGHAT and FQDESV (reference sequence). The CDR3 spans 14 residues. Trimming left V 1 base short and J 1 base short, with 7 bases between. The CDR3 coding sequence is TGTGCCAGCAGCTTAGTGTGGCAGAACACTGAAGCTTTCTTT. Its translation is CASSLVWQNTEAFF.

The chain recombines TRBV19 with TRBJ1-5, with a tentative D call TRBD1 (5 bases). Germline values: CDR1 LNHDA, CDR2 SQIVND (reference sequence). V dropped 6 bases and J dropped 10 bases, with 16 bases sitting between them. This CDR3 comprises 13 residues. The CDR3 here is CASRRPGDEPQHF. CDR3 DNA: TGTGCCAGTAGAAGGCCGGGGGATGAACCCCAGCATTTT.

This sequence joins TRBV7-9 and TRBJ2-5; TRBD1 agrees at 9 bases. V dropped 2 bases and J dropped 0; count of bases not matched to a gene: 4. Germline-derived CDR1 and CDR2 are SEHNR and FQNEAQ (reference sequence). This CDR3 comprises 16 residues. The CDR3 bases are TGTGCCAGCAGCTTAACAGGGGGCAGGTACCAAGAGACCCAGTACTTC. Its protein is CASSLTGGRYQETQYF.

The rearrangement joins TRBV19 to TRBJ1-1, with D hard to call. V lost 7 bases and J lost 3, with 21 bases in between. This CDR3 has 16 amino acids. Germline CDR1 is LNHDA and CDR2 is SQIVND (reference sequence). In DNA, the CDR3 is TGTGCCAGTATGCCCGGGGAAAGCCTGCACGACACTGAAGCTTTCTTT. This codes for CASMPGESLHDTEAFF.

The chain carries TRBV5-6 and TRBJ1-1, with 10 bases lining up with TRBD1. Unmatched junction bases numbered 14, after V lost 3 bases and J lost 0 bases. There are 19 residues in the CDR3. From germline, CDR1 is SGHDT and CDR2 YYEEEE. CDR3 sequence: CASSSLWRWGQGLNTEAFF. The CDR3 coding sequence is TGTGCCAGCAGCTCGTTATGGAGGTGGGGACAGGGGTTGAACACTGAAGCTTTCTTT.

The chain employs TRBV19 and TRBJ1-2; D is undetermined. Trimming cost V 3 bases and J 4 bases, with 18 bases left between them. CDR3 length equals 16 residues. From germline, CDR1 is LNHDA and CDR2 SQIVND (reference sequence). This chain's CDR3 is CASSIPASKRPYGYTF. CDR3 DNA: TGTGCCAGTAGTATCCCTGCCTCTAAAAGGCCCTATGGCTACACCTTC.

The chain links TRBV12-5 to TRBJ2-1, with TRBD2 identical over 14 bases. The J segment lost 0 bases and the V segment lost 1 base, leaving 8 bases of the junction unmatched. The CDR3 runs 20 residues. Germline assignment: CDR1 LGHNT and CDR2 FRNRAP. The chain's CDR3 is CASGLGPGTSGGSSYNEQFF. The CDR3 DNA follows: TGTGCTAGTGGTTTGGGACCCGGGACTAGCGGGGGTAGCTCCTACAATGAGCAGTTCTTC.

The V and J genes are TRBV27 and TRBJ2-3; 7 bases fit TRBD1. The V gene's germline CDR1 is MNHEY and CDR2 SMNVEV (reference sequence). CDR3 length: 16 amino acids. The junction had 10 bases not matched to a gene; V was cut back by 5 bases and J by 2 bases. The CDR3 protein is CASSRLSGTDTDTQYF. The DNA of the CDR3 is TGTGCCAGCAGTCGGTTGTCGGGGACAGACACAGATACGCAGTATTTT.